This entry is about one T cell receptor beta chain. Per germline, CDR1 LGHNA and CDR2 YNFKEQ. V lost 5 bases, J lost 5 bases, and 16 bases lay in between. The CDR3 consists of 15 residues. The sequenced template was cDNA made from the entire isolated RNA. Libraries were prepared by immunoSEQ multiplex PCR; TCRdb keeps only in-frame clonotypes and omits some of them. The profile shows about 930,000 clones, 15% to 20% of them singletons. These data originate in a study of beta chain features in type 1 diabetes. This sequence joins TRBV4-2 and TRBJ2-1, with D possibly TRBD2 on 5 matching bases. The material sequenced was naive CD4+ T cells from blood. The TCR comes from a woman aged 18-29 years in good health. The chain's CDR3 is CASSLERTRDNEQFF. For the CDR3, the DNA is TGTGCCAGCAGCTTGGAGAGAACTAGAGACAATGAGCAGTTCTTC.